Listed below are T cell receptor beta chains from one sample, sequenced in a study of blood T cell repertoires in COVID-19. TCRdb keeps only in-frame clones here, not all; method: immunoSEQ multiplex PCR. The data show tens of thousands of clones, around 89% seen once. Sequencing was performed on peripheral blood. These receptors were taken from a man between 70 and 80 years old with active or convalescent COVID-19. Both conserved end residues are part of each CDR3. Fields, in order: V gene, clone size, J gene, D gene, CDR3 protein, CDR3 DNA. A D gene is named only where the DNA matches it firmly. Clone size is given for some rows only: seen once, a few or many times, or a class if the clone is expanded.

>TRBV5-5|-|TRBJ2-1|TRBD1
CASSLTGGYYNEQFF
TGTGCCAGCAGCTTGACAGGGGGGTACTACAATGAGCAGTTCTTC
>TRBV7-6|-|TRBJ2-1|TRBD2
CASSLGLADYNEQFF
TGTGCCAGCAGCTTAGGACTAGCGGACTACAATGAGCAGTTCTTC
>TRBV27|once|TRBJ1-6|-
CASSSTGPDGSSYNSPLHF
TGTGCCAGCAGTTCCACAGGGCCGGACGGAAGCTCCTATAATTCACCCCTCCACTTT
>TRBV3-1/TRBV3-2|-|TRBJ1-2|TRBD1
CASSQAGGYGYTF
TGTGCCAGCAGCCAGGCAGGGGGCTATGGCTACACCTTC
>TRBV5-1|few|TRBJ1-3|-
CASSLLEASSGNTIYF
TGCGCCAGCAGCTTGCTGGAGGCCTCCTCTGGAAACACCATATATTTT
>TRBV6-2/TRBV6-3|-|TRBJ2-7|-
CASSYYGYEQYF
TGTGCCAGCAGTTACTACGGCTACGAGCAGTACTTC
>TRBV19|-|TRBJ2-5|TRBD2
CASSIGLAGQETQYF
TGTGCCAGTAGTATAGGACTAGCGGGGCAAGAGACCCAGTACTTC
>TRBV4-3|-|TRBJ1-3|-
CASSQGQLSGNTIYF
TGCGCCAGCAGCCAAGGACAGCTCTCTGGAAACACCATATATTTT
>TRBV25-1|-|TRBJ2-3|-
CASSPLFTDTQYF
TGTGCCAGCAGTCCCTTGTTCACAGATACGCAGTATTTT
>TRBV29-1|-|TRBJ1-1|-
CSVDRASAEAFF
TGCAGCGTTGACAGGGCCAGCGCTGAAGCTTTCTTT
>TRBV30|once|TRBJ1-1|-
CAWSDPGHGFNTEAFF
TGTGCCTGGAGTGATCCGGGACACGGGTTTAACACTGAAGCTTTCTTT
>TRBV18|once|TRBJ2-1|-
CASSPRQRPYNEQFF
TGTGCCAGCTCACCTCGACAGAGGCCCTACAATGAGCAGTTCTTC
>TRBV24-1|-|TRBJ2-1|TRBD2
CATSHSGGYYNEQFF
TGTGCCACCAGTCATAGCGGGGGATACTACAATGAGCAGTTCTTC
>TRBV5-1|-|TRBJ1-1|-
CASSLDRQNTEAFF
TGCGCCAGCAGCTTGGACAGGCAGAACACTGAAGCTTTCTTT
>TRBV5-4|-|TRBJ1-2|TRBD1
CASSLGGQGGLNYGYTF
TGTGCCAGCAGCTTGGGTGGCCAGGGGGGACTTAACTATGGCTACACCTTC
>TRBV16|-|TRBJ1-5|-
CASSQSPRGQPQHF
TGTGCCAGCAGCCAATCCCCCAGGGGTCAGCCCCAGCATTTT
>TRBV6-2/TRBV6-3|-|TRBJ2-7|-
CASSPDGGLYEQYF
TGTGCCAGCAGTCCGGACGGGGGGCTCTACGAGCAGTACTTC
>TRBV29-1|-|TRBJ1-1|-
CSVGSGINTEAFF
TGCAGCGTTGGGTCAGGGATAAACACTGAAGCTTTCTTT
>TRBV18|-|TRBJ2-7|-
CASSPSGDVYEQYF
TGTGCCAGCTCCCCATCGGGGGACGTCTACGAGCAGTACTTC
>TRBV12-3/TRBV12-4|-|TRBJ1-2|TRBD1
CASSLWDRDGYTF
TGTGCCAGCAGTCTTTGGGACAGGGATGGCTACACCTTC
>TRBV6-2/TRBV6-3|-|TRBJ2-3|TRBD2
CASSYVIGGETTDTQYF
TGTGCCAGCAGTTACGTAATCGGGGGGGAAACCACAGATACGCAGTATTTT
>TRBV20-1|-|TRBJ2-7|TRBD1
CSAGDRYEQYF
TGCAGTGCCGGGGACAGGTACGAGCAGTACTTC
>TRBV14|-|TRBJ2-7|TRBD2
CASSQDRTRRYEQYF
TGTGCCAGCAGCCAAGATCGGACTAGGCGCTACGAGCAGTACTTC
>TRBV19|-|TRBJ2-1|TRBD2
CASSTAGGRYNEQFF
TGTGCCAGTAGTACGGCGGGGGGGCGGTACAATGAGCAGTTCTTC
>TRBV6-5|-|TRBJ2-7|TRBD1
CATGTGIYEQYF
TGTGCGACCGGGACAGGGATATACGAGCAGTACTTC
>TRBV6-6|-|TRBJ2-1|TRBD2
CASSYGLAEYNEQFF
TGTGCCAGCAGTTACGGACTAGCGGAATACAATGAGCAGTTCTTC
>TRBV5-5|-|TRBJ1-6|TRBD1
CASSSTGGGGSPLHF
TGTGCCAGCAGCTCGACAGGGGGCGGGGGTTCACCCCTCCACTTT
>TRBV7-8|-|TRBJ2-2|TRBD2
CASSLAALGRVDTGELFF
TGTGCCAGCAGCTTAGCGGCCCTAGGGAGGGTGGACACCGGGGAGCTGTTTTTT
>TRBV5-4|once|TRBJ2-1|TRBD2
CASSLGGVSGGPRRNEQFF
TGTGCCAGCAGCTTAGGGGGCGTTAGCGGGGGGCCGCGGCGGAATGAGCAGTTCTTC
>TRBV19|-|TRBJ2-1|-
CASSTQYNEQFF
TGTGCCAGTAGTACGCAGTACAATGAGCAGTTCTTC
>TRBV7-8|-|TRBJ2-1|-
CASSTAATHREQFF
TGTGCCAGCAGCACCGCCGCGACACATCGGGAGCAGTTCTTC
>TRBV7-9|-|TRBJ2-7|TRBD1
CASSFGQAKSYEQYF
TGTGCCAGCAGTTTCGGACAGGCCAAAAGCTACGAGCAGTACTTC
>TRBV30|-|TRBJ2-3|-
CAWSVGQYNTDTQYF
TGTGCCTGGAGCGTTGGACAGTATAATACAGATACGCAGTATTTT
>TRBV4-3|-|TRBJ1-1|-
CASSQDVTRAFNTEAFF
TGCGCCAGCAGCCAAGACGTCACCCGAGCATTCAACACTGAAGCTTTCTTT
>TRBV4-3|-|TRBJ2-3|TRBD1
CASSQDFGTGTDTQYF
TGCGCCAGCAGCCAAGATTTCGGGACAGGCACAGATACGCAGTATTTT
>TRBV20-1|-|TRBJ1-1|TRBD1
CSASSPRTGDTEAFF
TGCAGTGCTAGTTCCCCCAGGACAGGGGACACTGAAGCTTTCTTT
>TRBV21-1|few|TRBJ1-2|-
CASSPFGKQGDNGYTF
TGTGCCAGCAGCCCGTTTGGGAAACAGGGGGACAATGGCTACACCTTC
>TRBV5-1|-|TRBJ2-2|TRBD2
CASSLAKTLTSPGELFF
TGCGCCAGCAGCTTGGCCAAAACATTGACTAGCCCCGGGGAGCTGTTTTTT
>TRBV5-8|-|TRBJ2-5|-
CASSLGMGARETQYF
TGTGCCAGCAGCTTGGGGATGGGGGCCCGTGAGACCCAGTACTTC
>TRBV5-1|-|TRBJ2-2|TRBD2
CASSLGTSGTGELFF
TGCGCCAGCAGCTTGGGGACTAGCGGAACCGGGGAGCTGTTTTTT
>TRBV10-3|-|TRBJ2-2|TRBD2
CAISLSPGTSGGATGELFF
TGTGCCATCAGTCTCTCACCCGGGACTAGCGGGGGGGCCACCGGGGAGCTGTTTTTT
>TRBV6-2/TRBV6-3|-|TRBJ1-2|-
CASSWGTVYGYTF
TGTGCCAGCAGTTGGGGGACTGTCTATGGCTACACCTTC
>TRBV9|-|TRBJ2-7|-
CASSARQGQGGEQYF
TGTGCCAGCAGCGCCCGACAGGGCCAGGGAGGCGAGCAGTACTTC
>TRBV7-2|-|TRBJ2-2|-
CASSHVRGTYTGELFF
TGTGCCAGCAGCCACGTTCGCGGGACCTACACCGGGGAGCTGTTTTTT
>TRBV6-5|-|TRBJ2-7|-
CASSYSPTQGGQYF
TGTGCCAGCAGTTACTCGCCCACTCAGGGGGGGCAGTACTTC